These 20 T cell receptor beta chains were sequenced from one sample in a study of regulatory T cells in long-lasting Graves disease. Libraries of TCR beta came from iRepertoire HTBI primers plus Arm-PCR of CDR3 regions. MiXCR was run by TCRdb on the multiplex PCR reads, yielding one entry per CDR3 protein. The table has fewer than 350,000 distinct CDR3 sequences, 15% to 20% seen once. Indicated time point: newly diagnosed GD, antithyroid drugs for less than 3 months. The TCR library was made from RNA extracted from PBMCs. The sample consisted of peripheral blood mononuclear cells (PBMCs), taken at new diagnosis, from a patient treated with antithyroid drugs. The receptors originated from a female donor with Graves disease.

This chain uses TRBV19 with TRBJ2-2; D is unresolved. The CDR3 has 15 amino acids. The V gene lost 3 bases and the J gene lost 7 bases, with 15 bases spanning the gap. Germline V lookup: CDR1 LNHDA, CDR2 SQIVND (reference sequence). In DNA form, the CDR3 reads TGTGCCAGTAGTATCCTGGACGGATCGCACGGGGAGCTGTTTTTT. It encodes CASSILDGSHGELFF.

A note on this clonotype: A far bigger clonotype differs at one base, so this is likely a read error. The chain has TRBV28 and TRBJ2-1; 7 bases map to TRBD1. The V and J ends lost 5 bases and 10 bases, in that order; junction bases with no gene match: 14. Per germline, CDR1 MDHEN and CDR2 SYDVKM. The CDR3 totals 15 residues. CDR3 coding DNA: TGTGCCAGCAGTGTCCGACGACAGGGAAGGCCCGAGCAGTTCTTC. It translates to CASSVRRQGRPEQFF.

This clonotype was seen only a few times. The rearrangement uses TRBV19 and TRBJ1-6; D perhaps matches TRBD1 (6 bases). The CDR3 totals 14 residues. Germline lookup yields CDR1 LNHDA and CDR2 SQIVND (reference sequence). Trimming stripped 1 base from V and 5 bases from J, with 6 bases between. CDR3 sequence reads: CASSIGTDNSPLHF. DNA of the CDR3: TGTGCCAGTAGTATAGGGACAGATAATTCACCCCTCCACTTT.

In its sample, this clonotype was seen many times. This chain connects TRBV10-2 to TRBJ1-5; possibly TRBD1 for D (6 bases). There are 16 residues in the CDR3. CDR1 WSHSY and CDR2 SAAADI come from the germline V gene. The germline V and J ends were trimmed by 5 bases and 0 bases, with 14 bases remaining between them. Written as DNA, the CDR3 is TGCGCCAGCAGTACGGACAGATACCATAGCAATCAGCCCCAGCATTTT. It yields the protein CASSTDRYHSNQPQHF.

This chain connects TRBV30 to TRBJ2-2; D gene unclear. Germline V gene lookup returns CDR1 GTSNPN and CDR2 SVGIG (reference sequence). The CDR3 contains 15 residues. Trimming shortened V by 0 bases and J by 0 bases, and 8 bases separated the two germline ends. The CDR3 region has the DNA TGTGCCTGGAGTGTTCTGGATTCGAACACCGGGGAGCTGTTTTTT. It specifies CAWSVLDSNTGELFF.

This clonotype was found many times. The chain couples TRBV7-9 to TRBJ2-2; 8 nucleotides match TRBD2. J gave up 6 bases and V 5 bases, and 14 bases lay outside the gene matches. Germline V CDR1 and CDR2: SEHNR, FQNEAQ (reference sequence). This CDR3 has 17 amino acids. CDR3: CASSREAGGATSGELFF. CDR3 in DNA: TGTGCCAGCAGCCGCGAGGCGGGGGGAGCGACCTCCGGGGAGCTGTTTTTT.

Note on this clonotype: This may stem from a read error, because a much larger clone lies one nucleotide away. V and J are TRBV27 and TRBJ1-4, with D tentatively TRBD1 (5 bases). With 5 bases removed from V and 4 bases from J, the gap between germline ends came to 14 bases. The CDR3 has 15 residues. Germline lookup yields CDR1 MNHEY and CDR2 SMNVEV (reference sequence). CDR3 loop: CASSPWTRINEKLFF. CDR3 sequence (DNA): TGTGCCAGCAGTCCCTGGACAAGGATTAATGAAAAACTGTTTTTT.

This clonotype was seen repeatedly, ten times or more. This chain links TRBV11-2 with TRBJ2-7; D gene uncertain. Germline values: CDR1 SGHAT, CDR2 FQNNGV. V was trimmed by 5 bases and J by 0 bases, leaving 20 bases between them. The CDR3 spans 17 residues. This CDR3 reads CASSPTWASRSSYEQYF. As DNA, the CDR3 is TGTGCCAGCAGCCCCACCTGGGCCAGCCGCTCCTCCTACGAGCAGTACTTC.

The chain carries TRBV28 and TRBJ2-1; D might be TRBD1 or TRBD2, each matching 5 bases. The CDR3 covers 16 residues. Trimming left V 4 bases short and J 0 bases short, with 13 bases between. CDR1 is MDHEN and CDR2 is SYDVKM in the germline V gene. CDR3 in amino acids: CASSWVTGPSYNEQFF. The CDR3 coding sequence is TGTGCCAGCAGTTGGGTAACGGGACCCTCCTACAATGAGCAGTTCTTC.

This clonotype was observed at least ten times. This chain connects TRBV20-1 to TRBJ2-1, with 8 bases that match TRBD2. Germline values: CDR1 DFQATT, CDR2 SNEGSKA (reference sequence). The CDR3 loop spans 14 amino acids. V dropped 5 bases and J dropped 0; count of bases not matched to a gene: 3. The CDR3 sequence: CSAFSGNSYNEQFF. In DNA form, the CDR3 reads TGCAGTGCTTTTAGCGGGAACTCCTACAATGAGCAGTTCTTC.

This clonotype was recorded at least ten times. The CDR3 region is CASSNLQPSPLHF. CDR3 DNA sequence: TGTGCCAGTAGTAATCTCCAACCGTCACCCCTCCACTTT. The chain employs TRBV19 and TRBJ1-6, with D unclear. The CDR3 loop spans 13 amino acids. In germline, CDR1 is LNHDA, CDR2 SQIVND (reference sequence). Deletions cut 4 bases from V and 10 bases from J, with 11 bases between.

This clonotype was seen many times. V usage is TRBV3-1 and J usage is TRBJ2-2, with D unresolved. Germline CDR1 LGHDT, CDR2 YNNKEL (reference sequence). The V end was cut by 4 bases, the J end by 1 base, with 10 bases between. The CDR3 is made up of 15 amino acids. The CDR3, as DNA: TGTGCCAGCAGCCTCAGGAACAGGAACACCGGGGAGCTGTTTTTT. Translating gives CASSLRNRNTGELFF.

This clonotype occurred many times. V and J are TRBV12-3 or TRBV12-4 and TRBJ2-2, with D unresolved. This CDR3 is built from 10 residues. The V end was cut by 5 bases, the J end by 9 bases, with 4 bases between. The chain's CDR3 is CASSNRELFF. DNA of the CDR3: TGTGCCAGCAGTAACAGGGAGCTGTTTTTT.

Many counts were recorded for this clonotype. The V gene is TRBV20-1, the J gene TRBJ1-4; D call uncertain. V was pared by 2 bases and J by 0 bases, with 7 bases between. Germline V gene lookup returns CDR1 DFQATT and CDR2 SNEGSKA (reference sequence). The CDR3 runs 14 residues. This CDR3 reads CSARLPATNEKLFF. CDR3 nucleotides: TGCAGTGCTAGACTACCTGCAACTAATGAAAAACTGTTTTTT.

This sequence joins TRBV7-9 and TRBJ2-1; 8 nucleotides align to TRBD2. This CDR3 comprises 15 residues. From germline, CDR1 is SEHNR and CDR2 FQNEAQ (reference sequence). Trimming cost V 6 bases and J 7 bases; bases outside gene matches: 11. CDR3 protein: CASRPSGGSTNEQFF. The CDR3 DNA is TGTGCCAGCAGACCGTCGGGGGGGAGCACTAATGAGCAGTTCTTC.

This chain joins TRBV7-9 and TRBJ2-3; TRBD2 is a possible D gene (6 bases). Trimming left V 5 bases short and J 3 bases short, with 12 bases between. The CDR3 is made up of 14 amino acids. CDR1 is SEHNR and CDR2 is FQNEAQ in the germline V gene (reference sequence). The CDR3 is CASSPPGGTDTQYF. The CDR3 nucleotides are TGTGCCAGCAGCCCGCCCGGGGGAACAGATACGCAGTATTTT.

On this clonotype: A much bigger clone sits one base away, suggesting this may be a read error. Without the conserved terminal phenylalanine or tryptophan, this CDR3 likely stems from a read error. CDR3: CASSSLIETQYL. CDR3 in DNA: TGTGCCAGCAGTTCCCTTATAGAGACCCAGTACCTC. V is TRBV28 and J is TRBJ2-7; D gene uncertain. With the DNA end fitting TRBJ2-5 better, the J assignment may be wrong. Germline-derived CDR1 and CDR2 are MDHEN and SYDVKM. The CDR3 is 12 residues long.

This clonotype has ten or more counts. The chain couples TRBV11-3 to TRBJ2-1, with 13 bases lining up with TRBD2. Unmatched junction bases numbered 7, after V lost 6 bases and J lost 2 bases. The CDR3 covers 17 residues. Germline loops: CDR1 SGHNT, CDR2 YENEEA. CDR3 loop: CASSPGTSGTTYNEQFF. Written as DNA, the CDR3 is TGTGCCAGCAGTCCCGGGACTAGCGGGACGACCTACAATGAGCAGTTCTTC.

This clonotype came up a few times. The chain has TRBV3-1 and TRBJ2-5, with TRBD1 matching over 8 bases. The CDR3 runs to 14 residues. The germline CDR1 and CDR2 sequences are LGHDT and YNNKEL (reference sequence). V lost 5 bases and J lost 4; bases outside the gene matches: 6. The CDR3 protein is CASSSRTGTETQYF. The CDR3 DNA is TGTGCCAGCAGCTCCCGGACAGGGACAGAGACCCAGTACTTC.

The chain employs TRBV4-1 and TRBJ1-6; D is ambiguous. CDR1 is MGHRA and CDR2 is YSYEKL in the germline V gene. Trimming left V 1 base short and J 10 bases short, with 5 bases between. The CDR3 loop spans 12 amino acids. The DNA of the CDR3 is TGCGCCAGCAGCCAAGGACTCTCACCCCTCCACTTT. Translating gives CASSQGLSPLHF.